The clone carrying this T cell receptor beta chain was counted once. Its matching antigen is unknown. V shed 5 bases, J shed 8 bases, and the junction held 8 bases outside the gene matches. The CDR3 totals 13 residues. Germline V gene lookup returns CDR1 LGHNA and CDR2 YNFKEQ. The sample originates from a study of graft-versus-host responses after intestinal transplantation. Across the whole study: In this cohort, recipients had multivisceral, liver-intestinal, or isolated intestinal transplants. Recipients were all induced with anti-thymocyte globulin, then given tacrolimus and steroids for about 3 years. Study conclusions and caveats: Individuals carrying graft-donor T cell macrochimerism showed high graft-versus-host to host-versus-graft clonal ratios in allografts. Recipient marrow held GvH clones, some first seen in ileum or blood.

The assay was immunoSEQ multiplex PCR, and TCRdb's table has in-frame clones only and misses some. The sample lists under 150,000 clones, 90% to 95% occurring once. Sequences were derived from unstimulated CD8+ T cells sorted from spleen or lymph node cells, sampled before intestinal transplant. This TCR derives from a human donor who received an intestinal transplant. The rearrangement joins TRBV4-2 to TRBJ1-1; 7 bases match TRBD1. CDR3 residues: CASSLEGAAEAFF. CDR3 nucleotides: TGTGCCAGCAGCTTGGAGGGGGCCGCCGAAGCTTTCTTT.